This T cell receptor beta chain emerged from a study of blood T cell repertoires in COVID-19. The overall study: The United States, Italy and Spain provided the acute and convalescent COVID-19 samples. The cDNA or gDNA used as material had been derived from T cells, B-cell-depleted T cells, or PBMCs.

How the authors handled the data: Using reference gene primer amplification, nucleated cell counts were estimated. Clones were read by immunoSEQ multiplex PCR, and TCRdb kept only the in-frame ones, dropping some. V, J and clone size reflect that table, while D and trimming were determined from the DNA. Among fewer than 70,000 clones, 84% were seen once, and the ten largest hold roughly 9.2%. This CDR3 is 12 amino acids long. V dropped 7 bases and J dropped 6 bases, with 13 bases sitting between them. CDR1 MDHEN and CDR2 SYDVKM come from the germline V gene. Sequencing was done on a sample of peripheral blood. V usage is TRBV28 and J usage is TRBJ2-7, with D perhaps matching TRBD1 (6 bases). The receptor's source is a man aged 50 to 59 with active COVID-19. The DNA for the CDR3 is TGTGCCAGCAATAGGGGGATTAGCGAGCAGTACTTC. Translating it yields CASNRGISEQYF.